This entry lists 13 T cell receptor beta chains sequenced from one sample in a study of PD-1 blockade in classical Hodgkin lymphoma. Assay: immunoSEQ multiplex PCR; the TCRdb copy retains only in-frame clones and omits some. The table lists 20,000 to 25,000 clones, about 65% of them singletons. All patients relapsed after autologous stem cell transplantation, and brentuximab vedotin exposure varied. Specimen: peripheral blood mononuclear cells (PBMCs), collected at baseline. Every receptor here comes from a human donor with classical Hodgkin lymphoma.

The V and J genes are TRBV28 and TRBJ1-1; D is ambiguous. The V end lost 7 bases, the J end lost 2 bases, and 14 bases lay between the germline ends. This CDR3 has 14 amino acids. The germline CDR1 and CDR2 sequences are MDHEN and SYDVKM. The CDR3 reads CASNLELGNTEAFF. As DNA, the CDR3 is TGTGCCAGCAACCTGGAACTCGGAAACACTGAAGCTTTCTTT.

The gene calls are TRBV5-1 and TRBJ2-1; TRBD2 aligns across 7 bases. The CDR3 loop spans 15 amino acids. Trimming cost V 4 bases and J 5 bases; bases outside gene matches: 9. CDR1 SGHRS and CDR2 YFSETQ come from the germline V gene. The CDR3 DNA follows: TGCGCCAGCAGCCCTAAAGCGGGGTTCGACAATGAGCAGTTCTTC. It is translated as CASSPKAGFDNEQFF.

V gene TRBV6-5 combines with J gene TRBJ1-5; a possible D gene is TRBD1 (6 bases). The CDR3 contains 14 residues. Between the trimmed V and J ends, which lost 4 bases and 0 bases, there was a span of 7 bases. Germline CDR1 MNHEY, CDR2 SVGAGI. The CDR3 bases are TGTGCCAGCAGTTCACAGGGTAGCAATCAGCCCCAGCATTTT. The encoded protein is CASSSQGSNQPQHF.

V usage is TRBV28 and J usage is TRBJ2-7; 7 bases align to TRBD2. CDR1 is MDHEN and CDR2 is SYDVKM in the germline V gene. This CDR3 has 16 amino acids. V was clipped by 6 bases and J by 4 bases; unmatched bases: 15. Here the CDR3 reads CASSGLGPAGIYEQYF. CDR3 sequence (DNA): TGTGCCAGCAGCGGACTAGGGCCCGCCGGAATTTACGAGCAGTACTTC.

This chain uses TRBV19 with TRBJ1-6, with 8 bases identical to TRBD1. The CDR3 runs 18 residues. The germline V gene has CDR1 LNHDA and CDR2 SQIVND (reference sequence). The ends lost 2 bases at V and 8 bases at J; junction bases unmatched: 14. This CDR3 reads CASSIRGTGASKDSPLHF. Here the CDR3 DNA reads TGTGCCAGTAGTATAAGGGGGACAGGAGCCTCGAAAGATTCACCCCTCCACTTT.

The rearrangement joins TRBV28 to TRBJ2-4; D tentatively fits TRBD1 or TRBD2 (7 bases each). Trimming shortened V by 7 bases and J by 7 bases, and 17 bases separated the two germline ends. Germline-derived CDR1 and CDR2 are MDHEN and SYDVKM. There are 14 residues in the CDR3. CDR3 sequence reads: CASNPQGGENIQYF. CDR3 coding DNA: TGTGCCAGCAACCCCCAGGGGGGGGAGAACATTCAGTACTTC.

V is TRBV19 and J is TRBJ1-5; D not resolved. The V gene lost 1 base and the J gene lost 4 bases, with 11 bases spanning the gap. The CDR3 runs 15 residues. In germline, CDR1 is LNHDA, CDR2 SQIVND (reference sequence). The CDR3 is CASSIGPGRNQPQHF. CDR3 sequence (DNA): TGTGCCAGTAGTATAGGTCCGGGAAGAAATCAGCCCCAGCATTTT.

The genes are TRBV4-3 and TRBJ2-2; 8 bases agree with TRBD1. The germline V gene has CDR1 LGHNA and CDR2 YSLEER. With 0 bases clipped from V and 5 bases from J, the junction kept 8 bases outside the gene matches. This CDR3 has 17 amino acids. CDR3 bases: TGCGCCAGCAGCCAAGAAGGGCAGGGGGCTCGGACCGGGGAGCTGTTTTTT. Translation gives CASSQEGQGARTGELFF.

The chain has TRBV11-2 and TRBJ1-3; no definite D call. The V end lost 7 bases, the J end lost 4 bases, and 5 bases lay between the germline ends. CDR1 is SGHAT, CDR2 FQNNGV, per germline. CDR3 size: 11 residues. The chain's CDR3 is CASTPGNTIYF. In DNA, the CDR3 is TGTGCCAGCACCCCAGGAAACACCATATATTTT.

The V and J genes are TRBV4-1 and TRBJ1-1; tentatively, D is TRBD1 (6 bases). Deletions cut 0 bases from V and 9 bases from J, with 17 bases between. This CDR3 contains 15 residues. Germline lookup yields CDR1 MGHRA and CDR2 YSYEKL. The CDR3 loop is CASSQDSQTGTKAFF. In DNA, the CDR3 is TGCGCCAGCAGCCAAGATTCCCAGACAGGCACGAAAGCTTTCTTT.

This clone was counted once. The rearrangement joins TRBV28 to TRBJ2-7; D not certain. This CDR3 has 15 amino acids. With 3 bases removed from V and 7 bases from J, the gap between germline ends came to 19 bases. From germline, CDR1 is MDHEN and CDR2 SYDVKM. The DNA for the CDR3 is TGTGCCAGCAGTTTGGGGTACCTAAAACTGGGGGAGCAGTACTTC. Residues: CASSLGYLKLGEQYF.

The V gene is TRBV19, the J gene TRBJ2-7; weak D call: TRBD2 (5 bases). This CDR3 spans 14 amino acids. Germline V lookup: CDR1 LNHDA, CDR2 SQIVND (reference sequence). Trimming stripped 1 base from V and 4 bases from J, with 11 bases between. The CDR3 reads CASSIAGRDYEQYF. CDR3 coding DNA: TGTGCCAGTAGTATAGCGGGAAGAGATTACGAGCAGTACTTC.

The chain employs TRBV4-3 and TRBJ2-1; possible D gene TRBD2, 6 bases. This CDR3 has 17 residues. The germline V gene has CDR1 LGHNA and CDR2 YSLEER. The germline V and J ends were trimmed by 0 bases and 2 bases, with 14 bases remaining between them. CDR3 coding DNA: TGCGCCAGCAGCCAAGATGGGGCGGGGTTAGCCTACAATGAGCAGTTCTTC. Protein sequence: CASSQDGAGLAYNEQFF.